This paragraph covers one T cell receptor (beta chain) sequence. Only in-frame clones appear in the TCRdb table, and some are missing; sequencing was by immunoSEQ multiplex PCR. There are 34,000 or so clones in the sample; 60% to 80% occur only once, and 3.8% lies in the top ten. The germline CDR1 and CDR2 sequences are SGHVS and FNYEAQ. This CDR3 comprises 15 residues. J was trimmed by 6 bases and V by 3 bases; bases with no gene match: 3. This record belongs to a study of T cells in narcolepsy. The sequence came from a human donor in good health. V is TRBV7-6 and J is TRBJ2-1, with 12 bases that match TRBD1. The sequencing sample was made of memory (CD45RA-) CD4+ T cells from blood. The DNA for the CDR3 is TGTGCCAGCAGCTTGGGGACAGGGGGCATCAATGAGCAGTTCTTC. This sequence encodes CASSLGTGGINEQFF.